Listed here is a single TCR beta chain. The V and J ends lost 4 bases and 5 bases, in that order; junction bases with no gene match: 7. CDR1 is ENHRY and CDR2 is SYGVKD in the germline V gene. The length of the CDR3 is 17 residues. The data derive from a study of T cells in Graves' hyperthyroidism and ophthalmopathy. Amplified regions were TCR beta CDR3 sequences from RNA transcripts. Carried out on the TCR CDR3, a first-round RT-PCR used the HTBI primer set. TCRdb re-analysed the multiplex PCR reads in MiXCR, keeping a single row per CDR3 protein. The data show more than 550,000 distinct CDR3 sequences, 45% seen once.

The clonotype was recovered from an adult man with Graves' disease, either hyperthyroidism or ophthalmopathy (not recorded which). The chain carries TRBV10-3 and TRBJ2-5; 16 bases match TRBD2. Sequencing was carried out using peripheral blood or thyroid tissue (not recorded which). CDR3 in amino acids: CAISGGLAGGAVETQYF. CDR3 nucleotide sequence: TGTGCCATCAGTGGGGGACTAGCGGGGGGGGCGGTCGAGACCCAGTACTTC.